The 29 T cell receptor beta chains below come from one sample, sequenced in a study of T cell responses to AZD1222 COVID-19 vaccine. Repertoires were generated with immunoSEQ multiplex PCR, while TCRdb's copy carries only in-frame clones and drops some. The repertoire holds 70,000 to 90,000 clones, with 89% as singletons. The specimen was peripheral blood, collected on day 0 of AZD1222 vaccination. These receptors all stem from an adult in good health.

This clone was seen a few times. The rearrangement uses TRBV7-2 and TRBJ2-7, with 11 nucleotides matching TRBD1. Germline-derived CDR1 and CDR2 are SGHTA and FQGNSA. This CDR3 spans 15 amino acids. The J segment lost 3 bases and the V segment lost 6 bases, leaving 7 bases of the junction unmatched. CDR3 in amino acids: CASSYTGTGGYEQYF. The CDR3 DNA reads TGTGCCAGCAGTTACACCGGGACAGGGGGCTACGAGCAGTACTTC.

The rearrangement uses TRBV5-1 and TRBJ2-7, with D perhaps given as TRBD1 or TRBD2 (5 bases each). Trimming took off 3 bases at V and 2 bases at J, with 15 bases between the two ends. This CDR3 is built from 15 residues. The germline CDR1 and CDR2 sequences are SGHRS and YFSETQ. CDR3 region: CASSSGTTQAYEQYF. Written as DNA, the CDR3 is TGCGCCAGCAGCTCCGGGACGACTCAGGCCTACGAGCAGTACTTC.

The chain uses TRBV24-1 and TRBJ2-2; D remains ambiguous. CDR3 length: 13 residues. Germline V gives CDR1 KGHDR, CDR2 SFDVKD. V was trimmed by 4 bases and J by 3 bases, leaving 5 bases between them. For the CDR3, the DNA is TGTGCCACCAGTGACGGGTACACCGGGGAGCTGTTTTTT. As protein: CATSDGYTGELFF.

The chain recombines TRBV5-5 with TRBJ2-3; possible D gene TRBD2, 6 bases. The V gene lost 0 bases and the J gene lost 6 bases, with 14 bases spanning the gap. CDR3 length: 15 residues. From germline, CDR1 is SGHKS and CDR2 YYEKEE (reference sequence). The CDR3 DNA reads TGTGCCAGCAGCTTGGGACTAGGAGAGGGGGATACGCAGTATTTT. It yields the protein CASSLGLGEGDTQYF.

The chain couples TRBV7-2 to TRBJ1-5, with 9 bases lining up with TRBD1. Germline assignment: CDR1 SGHTA and CDR2 FQGNSA. The CDR3 spans 14 residues. The V gene end was trimmed by 9 bases and the J gene end by 4 bases; junction bases not matched to a gene: 7. CDR3 in amino acids: CASRGQGINQPQHF. The CDR3 DNA follows: TGTGCCAGTCGAGGACAGGGGATAAATCAGCCCCAGCATTTT.

The chain carries TRBV2 and TRBJ2-6; D not resolved. This CDR3 spans 13 amino acids. Per germline, CDR1 SNHLY and CDR2 FYNNEI. The V gene lost 5 bases and the J gene lost 0 bases, with 2 bases spanning the gap. The DNA for the CDR3 is TGTGCCAGCAGTCCCTCTGGGGCCAACGTCCTGACTTTC. Translating gives CASSPSGANVLTF.

This chain links TRBV19 with TRBJ2-3; 7 bases are shared with TRBD2. Germline CDR1 is LNHDA and CDR2 is SQIVND (reference sequence). The V gene end was trimmed by 7 bases and the J gene end by 1 base; junction bases not matched to a gene: 2. This CDR3 region has 13 residues. The CDR3, as DNA: TGTGCCAGTAATGCGGGGGGCACAGATACGCAGTATTTT. Protein sequence: CASNAGGTDTQYF.

The J gene is TRBJ2-4, the V gene TRBV6-1; D not certain. The germline gives CDR1 MNHNS, CDR2 SASEGT. V dropped 1 base and J dropped 7 bases, with 8 bases sitting between them. The CDR3 runs to 13 residues. As DNA, the CDR3 is TGTGCCAGCAGTGAAGGGGTAGAGAACATTCAGTACTTC. Protein: CASSEGVENIQYF.

The chain carries TRBV15 and TRBJ2-1; no firm D call. The length of the CDR3 is 16 residues. Looked up from germline, CDR1 is LNHNV and CDR2 is YYDKDF (reference sequence). Deletions cut 0 bases from V and 5 bases from J, with 14 bases between. CDR3 amino acids: CATSRELLNPNNEQFF. In nucleotides, the CDR3 is TGTGCCACCAGCAGAGAACTTCTAAACCCGAACAATGAGCAGTTCTTC.

This chain links TRBV5-4 with TRBJ2-2; 11 bases are shared with TRBD1. CDR1 is SGHNT and CDR2 is YYREEE in the germline V gene (reference sequence). Losses at the gene ends were 3 bases for V and 3 bases for J; bases not matched to a gene: 7. The CDR3 loop spans 17 amino acids. The CDR3 protein is CASSSLPGQGDTGELFF. The CDR3, as DNA: TGTGCCAGCAGCTCACTTCCGGGACAGGGGGACACCGGGGAGCTGTTTTTT.

The chain is built from TRBV3-1 (or the pseudogene TRBV3-2) and TRBJ2-1; 8 bases align to TRBD2. CDR1 is LGHDT and CDR2 is YNNKEL in the germline V gene (reference sequence). V was pared by 0 bases and J by 2 bases, with 3 bases of the junction left unmatched. The length of the CDR3 is 16 residues. The CDR3 protein is CASSQDSGLAYNEQFF. The CDR3 DNA follows: TGTGCCAGCAGCCAAGATTCGGGACTAGCCTACAATGAGCAGTTCTTC.

V gene TRBV21-1 combines with J gene TRBJ1-4; TRBD1 reflects the table's D call only, with no check against the DNA. TRBV21-1 is a pseudogene locus. The CDR3 has 16 amino acids. As DNA, the CDR3 is TGTGCCAGCAGCCCTCAGGGGTTTGCAACTAATGAAAAACTGTTTTTT. Amino acid sequence: CASSPQGFATNEKLFF.

The rearrangement links TRBV5-4 to TRBJ2-7, with 9 bases matching TRBD1. CDR1 is SGHNT, CDR2 YYREEE, per germline (reference sequence). V trimming: 2 bases; J trimming: 4 bases; junction bases outside the gene matches: 7. The CDR3 spans 15 residues. CDR3 coding DNA: TGTGCCAGCAGCTTCCCCACAGGGGGCAGATACGAGCAGTACTTC. This gives the protein CASSFPTGGRYEQYF. The full variable domain, with the rest looked up from reference TRBV5-4 and TRBJ2-7, is ETGVTQSPTHLIKTRGQQVTLRCSSQSGHNTVSWYQQALGQGPQFIFQYYREEENGRGNFPPRFSGLQFPNYSSELNVNALELDDSALYLCASSFPTGGRYEQYFGPGTRLTVT.

The rearrangement uses TRBV4-2 and TRBJ1-1; TRBD1 matches 7 bases. This CDR3 has 14 residues. Looked up from germline, CDR1 is LGHNA and CDR2 is YNFKEQ. V shed 0 bases, J shed 8 bases, and the junction held 6 bases outside the gene matches. The CDR3 loop is CASSQESTGREAFF. The CDR3 DNA is TGTGCCAGCAGCCAAGAGTCGACAGGGAGGGAAGCTTTCTTT.

This clone was detected only a few times. The chain has TRBV6-4 and TRBJ2-7, with 10 positions matching TRBD2. Trimming took 5 bases from V and 3 from J; bases not matched to a gene: 10. From germline, CDR1 is MRHNA and CDR2 SNTAGT. The CDR3 has 16 amino acids. CDR3 bases: TGTGCCAGCAGTCCCTCCGGGACTAGCGATTACTACGAGCAGTACTTC. This encodes CASSPSGTSDYYEQYF.

The rearrangement links TRBV5-6 to TRBJ2-4; 10 bases are shared with TRBD1. Per germline, CDR1 SGHDT and CDR2 YYEEEE. V dropped 4 bases and J dropped 2; count of bases not matched to a gene: 9. The CDR3 length is 17 residues. CDR3 sequence: CASSPVTGGASKNIQYF. CDR3 DNA: TGTGCCAGCAGCCCTGTGACAGGGGGCGCGTCCAAAAACATTCAGTACTTC.

The rearrangement uses TRBV14 and TRBJ2-1; the D is unclear. CDR1 and CDR2 (germline): SGHDN, FVKESK. Trimming took off 0 bases at V and 7 bases at J, with 13 bases between the two ends. The CDR3 runs 15 residues. The CDR3 nucleotides are TGTGCCAGCAGCCAAGATTTTGCCCCGAGGAATGAGCAGTTCTTC. Its protein product is CASSQDFAPRNEQFF.

The V call is TRBV27, the J call TRBJ2-2; D remains ambiguous. Germline V CDR1 and CDR2: MNHEY, SMNVEV (reference sequence). With 5 bases removed from V and 5 bases from J, the gap between germline ends came to 12 bases. The CDR3 spans 14 residues. The CDR3 sequence: CASSLQDNTGELFF. In DNA form, the CDR3 reads TGTGCCAGCAGTCTCCAGGATAATACCGGGGAGCTGTTTTTT.

The CDR3 coding sequence is TGTGCCAGCAGTCTCCTCTTTGGGGGAACAAATGAGCAGTTCTTC. It specifies CASSLLFGGTNEQFF. The V call is TRBV28, the J call TRBJ2-1; D is perhaps TRBD1 or TRBD2 (5 bases each). CDR3 length: 15 residues. CDR1 and CDR2 from the germline V gene are MDHEN and SYDVKM. V dropped 5 bases and J dropped 7 bases, with 18 bases sitting between them.

This clone has more than one count but fewer than ten. The chain combines TRBV5-1 with TRBJ2-1, with 7 positions matching TRBD1. With V trimmed by 4 bases and J by 0 bases, 10 bases remained unmatched. This CDR3 is 17 amino acids long. Germline V gene sequence: CDR1 SGHRS, CDR2 YFSETQ. CDR3 sequence: CASSIKTGVSSYNEQFF. In nucleotides, the CDR3 is TGCGCCAGCAGCATCAAAACAGGGGTGAGCTCCTACAATGAGCAGTTCTTC.

The chain combines TRBV2 with TRBJ2-2, with D possibly TRBD1 on 5 matching bases. The CDR3 totals 16 residues. V was trimmed by 5 bases and J by 3 bases, leaving 16 bases between them. Germline CDR1 is SNHLY and CDR2 is FYNNEI. The CDR3 region has the DNA TGTGCCAGCAGTCCCCGGACAAGAAGTTACACCGGGGAGCTGTTTTTT. This encodes CASSPRTRSYTGELFF.

The rearrangement uses TRBV10-2 and TRBJ1-2; D is possibly TRBD1 (6 bases). CDR1 and CDR2 (germline): WSHSY, SAAADI. V shed 4 bases and J shed 4 bases, with 13 bases lying between them. The CDR3 is made up of 14 amino acids. CDR3 sequence (DNA): TGCGCCAGCAGTGCAGACAGGTTAGGCTATGGCTACACCTTC. Translation gives CASSADRLGYGYTF.

J is TRBJ2-7 and V is TRBV2, with D perhaps assigned TRBD1 or TRBD2 (5 bases each). Germline V gene sequence: CDR1 SNHLY, CDR2 FYNNEI. This CDR3 comprises 12 residues. The V gene lost 6 bases and the J gene lost 3 bases, with 9 bases spanning the gap. The chain's CDR3 is CASSRDLYEQYF. In DNA, the CDR3 is TGTGCCAGCAGCAGGGACCTCTACGAGCAGTACTTC.

The chain uses TRBV5-1 and TRBJ2-6; 10 positions match TRBD1. Germline V gives CDR1 SGHRS, CDR2 YFSETQ. This CDR3 has 18 residues. V was clipped by 3 bases and J by 2 bases; unmatched bases: 8. For the CDR3, the DNA is TGCGCCAGCAGCTCTCCGGGACAGGGGCGCCCTGGGGCCAACGTCCTGACTTTC. It is translated as CASSSPGQGRPGANVLTF. The whole variable domain, filled in from reference TRBV5-1 and TRBJ2-6, reads KAGVTQTPRYLIKTRGQQVTLSCSPISGHRSVSWYQQTPGQGLQFLFEYFSETQRNKGNFPGRFSGRQFSNSRSEMNVSTLELGDSALYLCASSSPGQGRPGANVLTFGAGSRLTVL.

The chain uses TRBV3-1 (or the pseudogene TRBV3-2) and TRBJ2-3, with 14 nucleotides matching TRBD2. Germline CDR1 reads LGHDT; CDR2 reads YNNKEL (reference sequence). V was clipped by 8 bases and J by 8 bases; unmatched bases: 12. There are 16 residues in the CDR3. The CDR3 sequence: CASGYGTSGGRVTQYF. The DNA of the CDR3 is TGTGCCAGCGGTTACGGGACTAGCGGGGGTAGAGTTACGCAGTATTTT.

The chain links TRBV6-2 or TRBV6-3 to TRBJ1-4; the D is unclear. Germline CDR1 and CDR2: MNHEY and SVGEGT. Trimming removed 2 bases at V and 8 bases at J, with 3 bases between. The CDR3 is 11 amino acids. Written as DNA, the CDR3 is TGTGCCAGCAGTTACGACGAAAAACTGTTTTTT. As protein: CASSYDEKLFF.

The V call is TRBV3-1 (or the pseudogene TRBV3-2), the J call TRBJ1-3; TRBD1 might be the D (6 bases). In germline, CDR1 is LGHDT, CDR2 YNNKEL (reference sequence). Trimming removed 6 bases at V and 0 bases at J, with 15 bases between. The CDR3 loop spans 16 amino acids. This CDR3 is CASRPQTGISGNTIYF. For the CDR3, the DNA is TGTGCCAGCAGACCACAAACAGGGATCTCTGGAAACACCATATATTTT.

The rearrangement uses TRBV19 and TRBJ1-5; 7 positions agree with TRBD1. Germline trimming cut 5 bases from V and 0 bases from J; bases unmatched to any gene: 7. Germline CDR1 LNHDA, CDR2 SQIVND (reference sequence). The CDR3 contains 16 residues. The CDR3 nucleotides read TGTGCCAGTAGTTCCGGACAGGACCTTAGCAATCAGCCCCAGCATTTT. Translation gives CASSSGQDLSNQPQHF.

V usage is TRBV11-2 and J usage is TRBJ2-7; D might be TRBD1 or TRBD2, each matching 5 bases. The germline CDR1 and CDR2 sequences are SGHAT and FQNNGV. Deletions cut 5 bases from V and 4 bases from J, with 18 bases between. The CDR3 is 15 residues long. The CDR3 nucleotides read TGTGCCAGCAGCCGCGACCGGGACCCCTCTTACGAGCAGTACTTC. It codes for CASSRDRDPSYEQYF.